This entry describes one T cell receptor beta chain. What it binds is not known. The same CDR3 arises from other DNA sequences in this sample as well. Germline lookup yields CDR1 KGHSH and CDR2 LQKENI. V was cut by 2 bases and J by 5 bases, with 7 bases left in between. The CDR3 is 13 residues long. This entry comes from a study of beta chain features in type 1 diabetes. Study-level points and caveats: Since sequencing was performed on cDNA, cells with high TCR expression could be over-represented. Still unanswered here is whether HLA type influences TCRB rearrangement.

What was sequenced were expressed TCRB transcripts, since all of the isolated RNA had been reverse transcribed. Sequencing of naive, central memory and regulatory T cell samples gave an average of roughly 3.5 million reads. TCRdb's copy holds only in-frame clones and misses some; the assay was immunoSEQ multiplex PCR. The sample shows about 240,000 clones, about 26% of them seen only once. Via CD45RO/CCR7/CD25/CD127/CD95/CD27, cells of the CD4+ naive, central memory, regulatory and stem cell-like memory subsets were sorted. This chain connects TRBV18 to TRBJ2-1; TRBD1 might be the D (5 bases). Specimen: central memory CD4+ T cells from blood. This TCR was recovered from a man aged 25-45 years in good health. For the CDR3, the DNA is TGTGCCAGCTCACCATCCAGGGACAATGAGCAGTTCTTC. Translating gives CASSPSRDNEQFF. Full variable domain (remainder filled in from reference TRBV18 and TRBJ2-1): NAGVMQNPRHLVRRRGQEARLRCSPMKGHSHVYWYRQLPEEGLKFMVYLQKENIIDESGMPKERFSAEFPKEGPSILRIQQVVRGDSAAYFCASSPSRDNEQFFGPGTRLTVL.